This entry is about one TCR beta chain. Its target is not known. The record originates from a study of cytomegalovirus exposure and HLA in healthy donors. General observations from the study: According to reports, the classifier identified cytomegalovirus status with high specificity and sensitivity.

With 60 Vbeta and 13 Jbeta primers, the PCR was carried out. Using immunoSEQ multiplex PCR, the repertoire was profiled, and TCRdb retains in-frame clones only, with some absent. The sample contains some 130,000 clones, less than 65% of which appear only once. CDR1 is MNHEY, CDR2 SVGAGI, per germline. The germline V and J ends were trimmed by 5 bases and 3 bases, with 14 bases remaining between them. The CDR3 extends over 15 amino acids. Input material: PBMCs. This TCR was sampled from a middle-aged man in good health and CMV-seropositive. V is TRBV6-5 and J is TRBJ1-5, with D unresolved. The CDR3 region is CASSVQRGSNQPQHF. CDR3 nucleotides: TGTGCCAGCAGTGTGCAGAGAGGGTCCAATCAGCCCCAGCATTTT.